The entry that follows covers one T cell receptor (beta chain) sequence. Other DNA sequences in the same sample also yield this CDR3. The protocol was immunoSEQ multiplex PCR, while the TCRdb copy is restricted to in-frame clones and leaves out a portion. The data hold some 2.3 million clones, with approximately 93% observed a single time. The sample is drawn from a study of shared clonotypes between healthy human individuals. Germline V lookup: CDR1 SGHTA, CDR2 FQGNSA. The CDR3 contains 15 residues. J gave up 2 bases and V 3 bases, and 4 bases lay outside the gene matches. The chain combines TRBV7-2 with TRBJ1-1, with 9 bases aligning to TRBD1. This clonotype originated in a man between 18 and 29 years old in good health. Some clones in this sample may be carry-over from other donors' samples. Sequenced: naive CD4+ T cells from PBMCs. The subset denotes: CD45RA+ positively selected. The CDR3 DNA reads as TGTGCCAGCAGCTTGCTGGGACAGGGAAACACTGAAGCTTTCTTT. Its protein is CASSLLGQGNTEAFF.